Given below is one T cell receptor (beta chain) in context. The V and J ends lost 3 bases and 2 bases respectively, with 11 bases between them. The CDR3 has 14 residues. Germline CDR1 and CDR2: SEHNR and FQNEAQ (reference sequence). This entry comes from a study of blood T cell repertoires in COVID-19. Looking at the study overall: Samples taken during acute and convalescent COVID-19 were collected in the United States, Italy and Spain. T cells, B-cell-depleted T cells, or PBMCs provided the cDNA or gDNA that served as material.

Authors' processing steps: The authors estimated nucleated cell counts from reference gene primer amplification. The repertoire was sequenced with immunoSEQ multiplex PCR; TCRdb's copy has only in-frame clones and lacks some. V, J and clone size derive from that table, while D and trimming were established from the DNA sequence. The sample lists about 74,000 clones, approximately 80% occurring once. The source is a human donor in a cohort sampled during active COVID-19. The sample was peripheral blood. This chain joins TRBV7-9 and TRBJ2-7; TRBD2 might be the D (6 bases). The DNA for the CDR3 is TGTGCCAGCAGCTTTCGGGACTTGACCTACGAGCAGTACTTC. Translation: CASSFRDLTYEQYF. Variable domain in full (rest from reference TRBV7-9 and TRBJ2-7): DTGVSQNPRHKITKRGQNVTFRCDPISEHNRLYWYRQTLGQGPEFLTYFQNEAQLEKSRLLSDRFSAERPKGSFSTLEIQRTEQGDSAMYLCASSFRDLTYEQYFGPGTRLTVT.